Below, 8 T cell receptor beta chains from the same sample are listed, as sequenced in a study of cytomegalovirus exposure and HLA in healthy donors. The PCR employed 60 Vbeta primers together with 13 Jbeta primers. Only in-frame clones appear in the TCRdb table, and some are missing; sequencing was by immunoSEQ multiplex PCR. The sample table sets out some 120,000 clones. Sequencing was carried out using PBMCs. Receptors were obtained from a man aged 25-45 years in good health and CMV-seronegative.

The chain couples TRBV5-1 to TRBJ1-5; D might be TRBD1 (5 bases). V was clipped by 0 bases and J by 7 bases, with 14 bases between them. The CDR3 contains 15 residues. Germline V gene lookup returns CDR1 SGHRS and CDR2 YFSETQ. The CDR3 protein is CASSLEGVSNQPQHF. In DNA, the CDR3 is TGCGCCAGCAGCTTGGAAGGGGTATCCAACCAGCCCCAGCATTTT.

The V call is TRBV15, the J call TRBJ2-7; TRBD1 agrees at 8 bases. V dropped 0 bases and J dropped 1; count of bases not matched to a gene: 5. Germline-derived CDR1 and CDR2 are LNHNV and YYDKDF (reference sequence). This CDR3 has 16 residues. CDR3: CATSRDRRGLSYEQYF. As DNA, the CDR3 is TGTGCCACCAGCAGAGATCGCAGGGGGCTATCCTACGAGCAGTACTTC.

The J gene is TRBJ2-1, the V gene TRBV5-4; 10 bases are a match to TRBD2. V lost 2 bases to trimming and J lost 6 bases; unmatched junction nucleotides: 8. Germline assignment: CDR1 SGHNT and CDR2 YYREEE (reference sequence). The CDR3 covers 16 residues. The CDR3 reads CASSLRTSGVRNEQFF. DNA for the CDR3: TGTGCCAGCAGCTTAAGAACTAGCGGGGTTCGCAATGAGCAGTTCTTC.

This chain uses TRBV5-1 with TRBJ1-2; the D is unclear. V lost 2 bases and J lost 6, with 26 bases in between. The germline CDR1 and CDR2 sequences are SGHRS and YFSETQ. The CDR3 is made up of 18 amino acids. The CDR3 region is CASSFSSTSLNGENGYTF. The DNA for the CDR3 is TGCGCCAGCAGCTTTTCGAGCACGAGTTTAAACGGGGAGAATGGCTACACCTTC.

The chain recombines TRBV6-1 with TRBJ1-1, with 7 bases fitting TRBD1. V lost 2 bases and J lost 3; bases outside the gene matches: 3. Germline loops: CDR1 MNHNS, CDR2 SASEGT. The CDR3 contains 14 residues. CDR3 DNA: TGTGCCAGCAGTGAAAGAGGGGGCGACACTGAAGCTTTCTTT. It is translated as CASSERGGDTEAFF.

The genes are TRBV10-3 and TRBJ1-2; possibly TRBD1 for D (6 bases). Trimming pared 6 bases from V and 3 bases from J, leaving 14 bases between. This CDR3 has 14 residues. Per the germline V gene, CDR1 is ENHRY and CDR2 is SYGVKD. CDR3 loop: CAISHRAEDYGYTF. CDR3 coding DNA: TGTGCCATCAGCCACAGGGCGGAGGACTATGGCTACACCTTC.

The V call is TRBV28, the J call TRBJ1-2, with TRBD1 matching 8 bases. This CDR3 has 13 amino acids. Germline V gene lookup returns CDR1 MDHEN and CDR2 SYDVKM. With 6 bases clipped from V and 6 bases from J, the junction kept 6 bases outside the gene matches. The CDR3 spells CASRETGVDGYTF. The CDR3 DNA reads as TGTGCCAGCAGGGAGACAGGGGTCGATGGCTACACCTTC.

The CDR3 reads CASSVGQRALTDTQYF. In DNA, the CDR3 is TGTGCCAGCAGTGTCGGACAAAGGGCGCTTACAGATACGCAGTATTTT. The V and J genes are TRBV27 and TRBJ2-3; D might be TRBD1 (5 bases). This CDR3 spans 16 amino acids. Germline V CDR1 and CDR2: MNHEY, SMNVEV (reference sequence). V lost 5 bases to trimming and J lost 3 bases, with 18 bases between them.